This T cell receptor beta chain was profiled in a study of CD8+ T cells in alopecia areata. Study results and limitations: In patients, TCRs were shared less clearly than in mice, and HLA may possibly be involved. There were also resident alphabeta T cells of normal skin sequenced in scalp samples. Greater clonality was observed in lesional scalp samples, especially alopecia totalis/universalis, versus normal scalp.

T lymphocytes (CD4+ and CD8+) were sorted from PBMCs. As for this clone: The target antigen is unknown.

It was cDNA, reverse transcribed from extracted RNA, that served as the sequencing template. Sequencing was performed with immunoSEQ multiplex PCR; in TCRdb, only in-frame clones are kept and a portion is missing. The table has about 150,000 clones, about 60% seen once. The CDR3 loop spans 13 amino acids. V was clipped by 3 bases and J by 7 bases, with 9 bases between them. CDR1 is SGHTA and CDR2 is FQGTGA in the germline V gene. The source is a human donor in good health. The sample was CD4+ T cells sorted from blood. This rearrangement joins TRBV7-3 to TRBJ1-4, with D maybe TRBD1 (5 bases). The CDR3 DNA reads TGTGCCAGCAGCTTGGGACGGGGTGAAAAACTGTTTTTT. This gives the protein CASSLGRGEKLFF.